The rows below give T cell receptor beta chains drawn from one sample of a study of T cells in Graves' hyperthyroidism and ophthalmopathy. Using its own MiXCR run on the multiplex PCR reads, TCRdb lists one record per CDR3 protein. The data show 300,000 to 450,000 distinct CDR3 sequences, around an eighth seen once. Material for sequencing was blood. These receptors came from a man younger than 40 with Graves' hyperthyroidism that later progressed to Graves' ophthalmopathy. CDR3s include the opening cysteine and the closing phenylalanine or tryptophan. The D gene is left open where the match is weak. The size entry is marked missing in some rows and otherwise reads once, few, many or a size class.

CDR3aa: CASSSPGAHTDTQYF
CDR3nt: TGTGCCAGCAGCTCACCCGGGGCACACACAGATACGCAGTATTTT
abundance: once
d_gene: .
j_gene: TRBJ2-3
v_gene: TRBV7-9

CDR3aa: CAWSLQGFNQPQHF
CDR3nt: TGTGCCTGGAGTCTACAGGGATTTAATCAGCCCCAGCATTTT
abundance: .
d_gene: .
j_gene: TRBJ1-5
v_gene: TRBV30

CDR3aa: CSAIGQAIAEQYF
CDR3nt: TGCAGTGCTATAGGACAGGCAATTGCTGAGCAGTACTTC
abundance: .
d_gene: TRBD1
j_gene: TRBJ2-7
v_gene: TRBV20-1

CDR3aa: CASSYFKGSTDTQYF
CDR3nt: TGTGCCAGCAGTTACTTTAAAGGGTCCACAGATACGCAGTATTTT
abundance: .
d_gene: .
j_gene: TRBJ2-3
v_gene: TRBV6-5

CDR3aa: CASSLLTGGPLHF
CDR3nt: TGTGCCAGCAGCCTCCTGACAGGGGGTCCCCTCCACTTT
abundance: .
d_gene: TRBD1
j_gene: TRBJ1-6
v_gene: TRBV7-2

CDR3aa: CASSLRGAWSGQGNYGYTF
CDR3nt: TGTGCCAGCAGCCTAAGGGGGGCTTGGAGTGGACAGGGTAACTATGGCTACACCTTC
abundance: many
d_gene: TRBD1
j_gene: TRBJ1-2
v_gene: TRBV7-2

CDR3aa: CASRADSLSSYNSPLHF
CDR3nt: TGTGCCAGCAGGGCGGACAGCCTCAGCTCCTATAATTCACCCCTCCACTTT
abundance: many
d_gene: .
j_gene: TRBJ1-6
v_gene: TRBV6-1

CDR3aa: CATSRDRTAPNQPQHF
CDR3nt: TGTGCCACCAGCAGAGATCGCACCGCACCCAATCAGCCCCAGCATTTT
abundance: .
d_gene: .
j_gene: TRBJ1-5
v_gene: TRBV15

CDR3aa: CSALSGETYEQYF
CDR3nt: TGCAGTGCTCTTAGCGGGGAAACCTACGAGCAGTACTTC
abundance: few
d_gene: TRBD2
j_gene: TRBJ2-7
v_gene: TRBV20-1

CDR3aa: CASSLRTGGTEQFF
CDR3nt: TGCGCCAGCAGCCTTAGGACAGGGGGCACTGAGCAGTTCTTC
abundance: .
d_gene: TRBD1
j_gene: TRBJ2-1
v_gene: TRBV5-1

CDR3aa: CASSTRPGQGRYEQFF
CDR3nt: TGTGCCAGTAGCACCCGGCCGGGACAGGGAAGGTATGAGCAGTTCTTC
abundance: many
d_gene: TRBD1
j_gene: TRBJ2-1
v_gene: TRBV19

CDR3aa: CASSLGQYGYTF
CDR3nt: TGTGCCAGCAGCTTAGGACAGTATGGCTACACCTTC
abundance: many
d_gene: .
j_gene: TRBJ1-2
v_gene: TRBV7-2

CDR3aa: CSVISGGANTGELFF
CDR3nt: TGCAGCGTTATTAGCGGGGGGGCGAACACCGGGGAGCTGTTTTTT
abundance: many
d_gene: TRBD2
j_gene: TRBJ2-2
v_gene: TRBV29-1

CDR3aa: CASSQAHLAGIGEQYF
CDR3nt: TGCGCCAGCAGCCAAGCCCATCTGGCGGGAATAGGCGAGCAGTACTTC
abundance: few
d_gene: .
j_gene: TRBJ2-7
v_gene: TRBV4-1

CDR3aa: CASSMWGAKTEAFF
CDR3nt: TGTGCCAGTAGTATGTGGGGGGCGAAGACTGAAGCTTTCTTT
abundance: few
d_gene: .
j_gene: TRBJ1-1
v_gene: TRBV19

CDR3aa: CASSEEGVNTQAFF
CDR3nt: TGCGCCAGCAGTGAGGAGGGGGTGAACACTCAAGCTTTCTTT
abundance: few
d_gene: .
j_gene: TRBJ1-1
v_gene: TRBV10-1

CDR3aa: CASSFGDTNYGYTF
CDR3nt: TGCGCCAGCAGCTTTGGAGACACCAACTATGGCTACACCTTC
abundance: few
d_gene: .
j_gene: TRBJ1-2
v_gene: TRBV5-1

CDR3aa: CASSHTPAEAFF
CDR3nt: TGTGCCAGCAGTCACACTCCGGCTGAAGCTTTCTTT
abundance: many
d_gene: .
j_gene: TRBJ1-1
v_gene: TRBV6-1

CDR3aa: CASSLYGQGSYGYTF
CDR3nt: TGTGCCAGCAGTTTATACGGACAGGGAAGCTATGGCTACACCTTC
abundance: many
d_gene: TRBD1
j_gene: TRBJ1-2
v_gene: TRBV28

CDR3aa: CASSPGTGPRYEKLFF
CDR3nt: TGTGCCAGCAGTCCCGGGACAGGGCCCCGGTATGAAAAACTGTTTTTT
abundance: .
d_gene: TRBD1
j_gene: TRBJ1-4
v_gene: TRBV12-3/TRBV12-4

CDR3aa: CSARGLAGAFTDTQYF
CDR3nt: TGCAGTGCTAGGGGACTAGCGGGGGCGTTCACAGATACGCAGTATTTT
abundance: .
d_gene: TRBD2
j_gene: TRBJ2-3
v_gene: TRBV20-1

CDR3aa: CASSLTTGAYNEQFF
CDR3nt: TGTGCCAGCAGTTTAACGACGGGCGCCTACAATGAGCAGTTCTTC
abundance: many
d_gene: .
j_gene: TRBJ2-1
v_gene: TRBV12-3/TRBV12-4

CDR3aa: CASSHGQGGETQYF
CDR3nt: TGTGCCAGCAGTCATGGACAGGGGGGAGAGACCCAGTACTTC
abundance: many
d_gene: TRBD1
j_gene: TRBJ2-5
v_gene: TRBV6-1

CDR3aa: CAWSGGNQPQHF
CDR3nt: TGTGCCTGGAGTGGGGGGAATCAGCCCCAGCATTTT
abundance: many
d_gene: .
j_gene: TRBJ1-5
v_gene: TRBV30

CDR3aa: CASSQTDITSNYGYTF
CDR3nt: TGTGCCAGCAGCCAAACCGACATAACCTCTAACTATGGCTACACCTTC
abundance: .
d_gene: .
j_gene: TRBJ1-2
v_gene: TRBV14

CDR3aa: CASGAMGGQWELFF
CDR3nt: TGTGCCAGCGGGGCGATGGGGGGGCAATGGGAGCTGTTTTTT
abundance: many
d_gene: .
j_gene: TRBJ2-2
v_gene: TRBV7-2

CDR3aa: CSAMKQGNEAFF
CDR3nt: TGCAGTGCTATGAAACAGGGGAATGAAGCTTTCTTT
abundance: many
d_gene: TRBD1
j_gene: TRBJ1-1
v_gene: TRBV20-1

CDR3aa: CASSHRDTSNQPQHF
CDR3nt: TGCGCCAGCAGCCATCGGGACACCAGCAATCAGCCCCAGCATTTT
abundance: .
d_gene: .
j_gene: TRBJ1-5
v_gene: TRBV4-1

CDR3aa: CASSQVNRGGNGYTF
CDR3nt: TGCGCCAGCAGCCAAGTCAACAGGGGAGGAAATGGCTACACCTTC
abundance: .
d_gene: TRBD1
j_gene: TRBJ1-2
v_gene: TRBV4-1

CDR3aa: CASSVALSGTYYEQYF
CDR3nt: TGCGCCAGCAGCGTCGCCTTGTCCGGGACTTACTACGAGCAGTACTTC
abundance: .
d_gene: .
j_gene: TRBJ2-7
v_gene: TRBV5-1

CDR3aa: CAWSPYDEQFF
CDR3nt: TGTGCCTGGAGCCCCTACGATGAGCAGTTCTTC
abundance: .
d_gene: .
j_gene: TRBJ2-1
v_gene: TRBV30

CDR3aa: CAISELTVGRGNEQFF
CDR3nt: TGTGCCATCAGTGAATTAACCGTGGGCAGGGGAAATGAGCAGTTCTTC
abundance: many
d_gene: .
j_gene: TRBJ2-1
v_gene: TRBV10-3

CDR3aa: CASSLEGWGGTDTQYF
CDR3nt: TGTGCCAGCAGCTTAGAGGGATGGGGAGGCACAGATACGCAGTATTTT
abundance: .
d_gene: .
j_gene: TRBJ2-3
v_gene: TRBV7-2

CDR3aa: CASSLEQGPRETQYF
CDR3nt: TGCGCCAGCAGCTTGGAGCAGGGCCCCAGGGAGACCCAGTACTTC
abundance: .
d_gene: .
j_gene: TRBJ2-5
v_gene: TRBV5-1

CDR3aa: CASALGGNYGYTF
CDR3nt: TGTGCCAGCGCCTTGGGGGGGAACTATGGCTACACCTTC
abundance: many
d_gene: .
j_gene: TRBJ1-2
v_gene: TRBV28

CDR3aa: CASSSALGASGVFGHYEQYF
CDR3nt: TGTGCCAGCAGTTCCGCCCTGGGGGCTAGCGGGGTCTTCGGCCACTACGAGCAGTACTTC
abundance: few
d_gene: TRBD2
j_gene: TRBJ2-7
v_gene: TRBV27

CDR3aa: CASGQAWEQYF
CDR3nt: TGTGCTAGTGGTCAGGCTTGGGAGCAGTACTTC
abundance: many
d_gene: .
j_gene: TRBJ2-7
v_gene: TRBV12-5

CDR3aa: CASSEWRSTNTGELFF
CDR3nt: TGTGCCAGCAGTGAATGGAGGTCTACGAACACCGGGGAGCTGTTTTTT
abundance: many
d_gene: .
j_gene: TRBJ2-2
v_gene: TRBV25-1

CDR3aa: CASSLEAPRSYEQYF
CDR3nt: TGTGCCAGCAGCTTAGAGGCCCCTCGGTCCTACGAGCAGTACTTC
abundance: many
d_gene: .
j_gene: TRBJ2-7
v_gene: TRBV11-3

CDR3aa: CASSVTGGGTGELFF
CDR3nt: TGTGCCAGCAGCGTCACAGGGGGTGGCACCGGGGAGCTGTTTTTT
abundance: many
d_gene: TRBD1
j_gene: TRBJ2-2
v_gene: TRBV7-8

CDR3aa: CASSFPPSERSHITDTQYF
CDR3nt: TGTGCCAGCAGTTTTCCCCCCTCTGAGCGGTCACACATCACAGATACGCAGTATTTT
abundance: many
d_gene: .
j_gene: TRBJ2-3
v_gene: TRBV28

CDR3aa: CASSGGQHNEQFF
CDR3nt: TGTGCCAGCAGCGGGGGCCAACACAATGAGCAGTTCTTC
abundance: many
d_gene: .
j_gene: TRBJ2-1
v_gene: TRBV28

CDR3aa: CASNQGAGALSAEQFF
CDR3nt: TGTGCCAGCAACCAAGGGGCGGGGGCCCTTTCGGCGGAGCAGTTCTTC
abundance: many
d_gene: .
j_gene: TRBJ2-1
v_gene: TRBV6-1

CDR3aa: CASNPDNEQFF
CDR3nt: TGTGCCAGCAACCCAGACAATGAGCAGTTCTTC
abundance: many
d_gene: .
j_gene: TRBJ2-1
v_gene: TRBV2

CDR3aa: CSVSPMNTEAFF
CDR3nt: TGCAGCGTTTCTCCGATGAACACTGAAGCTTTCTTT
abundance: many
d_gene: .
j_gene: TRBJ1-1
v_gene: TRBV29-1

CDR3aa: CASSLDGNSGNTIYF
CDR3nt: TGCGCCAGCAGCTTGGACGGCAACTCTGGAAACACCATATATTTT
abundance: .
d_gene: .
j_gene: TRBJ1-3
v_gene: TRBV5-1

CDR3aa: CASSRTERGGRAEQFF
CDR3nt: TGCGCCAGCAGCCGGACGGAGCGGGGGGGCCGTGCTGAGCAGTTCTTC
abundance: many
d_gene: TRBD2
j_gene: TRBJ2-1
v_gene: TRBV5-1

CDR3aa: CASSTYGTSYNEQFF
CDR3nt: TGTGCCAGCAGCACCTACGGGACTAGTTACAATGAGCAGTTCTTC
abundance: many
d_gene: TRBD2
j_gene: TRBJ2-1
v_gene: TRBV5-6

CDR3aa: CSAKGPQNTEAFF
CDR3nt: TGCAGTGCCAAGGGACCGCAGAACACTGAAGCTTTCTTT
abundance: .
d_gene: .
j_gene: TRBJ1-1
v_gene: TRBV20-1

CDR3aa: CASSSPEGVPYGYTF
CDR3nt: TGTGCCAGCAGCTCCCCCGAGGGGGTCCCCTATGGCTACACCTTC
abundance: many
d_gene: .
j_gene: TRBJ1-2
v_gene: TRBV7-9

CDR3aa: CASKFTGTGRTEAFF
CDR3nt: TGTGCCAGCAAATTTACGGGGACAGGGCGAACTGAAGCTTTCTTT
abundance: many
d_gene: TRBD1
j_gene: TRBJ1-1
v_gene: TRBV12-3/TRBV12-4

CDR3aa: CATGGATSNEQFF
CDR3nt: TGTGCCACCGGGGGGGCCACGAGCAATGAGCAGTTCTTC
abundance: .
d_gene: TRBD2
j_gene: TRBJ2-1
v_gene: TRBV6-1

CDR3aa: CASSDATGRVAFF
CDR3nt: TGTGCCAGCAGTGATGCGACAGGGCGTGTGGCTTTCTTT
abundance: few
d_gene: TRBD1
j_gene: TRBJ1-1
v_gene: TRBV2

CDR3aa: CASSARGANKNIQYF
CDR3nt: TGTGCCAGCAGCGCCCGAGGCGCCAACAAGAACATTCAGTACTTC
abundance: many
d_gene: .
j_gene: TRBJ2-4
v_gene: TRBV11-3

CDR3aa: CASNPPLAKNIQYF
CDR3nt: TGTGCCAGCAACCCGCCCTTAGCCAAAAACATTCAGTACTTC
abundance: many
d_gene: .
j_gene: TRBJ2-4
v_gene: TRBV11-3

CDR3aa: CASSLVGGGSTDTQYF
CDR3nt: TGTGCCAGCAGTTTAGTAGGGGGGGGGAGCACAGATACGCAGTATTTT
abundance: many
d_gene: .
j_gene: TRBJ2-3
v_gene: TRBV12-3/TRBV12-4

CDR3aa: CASSQQTVSSGANVLTF
CDR3nt: TGTGCCAGCAGCCAGCAAACGGTGTCCTCTGGGGCCAACGTCCTGACTTTC
abundance: .
d_gene: .
j_gene: TRBJ2-6
v_gene: TRBV14

CDR3aa: CASGLVISGGAGSYNEQFF
CDR3nt: TGTGCTAGTGGTTTGGTAATTAGCGGGGGGGCAGGGTCGTACAATGAGCAGTTCTTC
abundance: .
d_gene: TRBD2
j_gene: TRBJ2-1
v_gene: TRBV12-5

CDR3aa: CASSYGTAYKQYF
CDR3nt: TGTGCCAGCAGTTATGGGACAGCCTACAAGCAGTACTTC
abundance: few
d_gene: TRBD1
j_gene: TRBJ2-7
v_gene: TRBV27

CDR3aa: CASSRGGTDTQYF
CDR3nt: TGTGCCAGCAGCCGAGGGGGCACAGATACGCAGTATTTT
abundance: many
d_gene: .
j_gene: TRBJ2-3
v_gene: TRBV5-5